The present TCR beta chain was sequenced within a study of CD8+CD57+ T cells in acquired aplastic anemia. Study-wide background: The average for DNA from sorted CD4+ and CD8+ cells was approximately 3.2 ug.

The germline V gene encodes CDR1 LGHNA and CDR2 YSLEER. After removal of 3 bases from V and 1 base from J, the junction contained 10 bases not matched to a gene. CDR3 length: 18 amino acids. Many counts were recorded for this clonotype. No antigen is known for it. Study-wide findings and caveats: Roughly 27 shared CD8+ CDR3s appeared highly expressed within patients' immunodominant clones. In CD8+ cells, Simpson's diversity showed no significant difference between patients and controls.

Profiles of TCR beta VDJ and CDR3 were generated from a genomic DNA template. TCRdb analysed the reads with MiXCR anew, one entry per CDR3 protein. The table shows 200,000 or so distinct CDR3 sequences, with about three fifths occurring only once. Sequencing input: sorted CD4+, CD8+, or CD8+CD57+ T cells (not recorded which) from PBMCs. The clonotype originates from a human donor with severe aplastic anemia or a healthy control (not recorded which). The chain uses TRBV4-3 and TRBJ1-2; 11 positions agree with TRBD1. This CDR3 reads CASSHTGTGGIINYGYTF. The CDR3, as DNA: TGCGCCAGCAGCCATACCGGGACAGGGGGAATAATTAACTATGGCTACACCTTC.